This T cell receptor beta chain appears in the sequencing data of a study of tumor-infiltrating lymphocytes in primary liver carcinoma. Study-level information: Donors had hepatocellular carcinoma or combined HCC and intrahepatic cholangiocarcinoma.

Whole-study findings and limits: A significantly higher top-250-clone fraction was found in tumors than in blood (p = 0.039). The proportion of top clones found throughout all five tumor regions was only about 7.5-25%.

The CDR3 length is 16 residues. Germline CDR1 and CDR2: SGHAT and FQNNGV. As regards this clonotype: Its target is unknown. The junction and the germline gene differ at one end; a read error may be behind it.

Total RNA and DNA came together from approximately 20-30 mg of bulk tissue without cell sorting. Constant-region priming of about 500 ng total RNA yielded TCR beta cDNA. Slightly modified ARM-PCR, run as three nested multiplex PCR rounds, produced the TCR beta libraries. For 10 cycles apiece, the opening two PCR rounds ran with TRBV1-TRBV30 forward primers and a C-beta reverse primer. TCRdb re-called the multiplex PCR reads through MiXCR, storing one row per CDR3 protein. This sample has tens of thousands of distinct CDR3 sequences, with around 64% found just once. The clonotype was recovered from a man aged 40-49 years with primary liver carcinoma and hepatitis B virus infection. Material for sequencing was liver tumor tissue from sampling region 5. The subset denotes: tumor region T5, tumor centre. The chain combines TRBV11-2 with TRBJ2-2; D perhaps matches TRBD2 (6 bases). DNA for the CDR3: TGTGCCAGCAGCTCAGTGGCGCTAGCGAGAACCGGGGAGCTGGTTTTT. Translating it yields CASSSVALARTGELVF. Using reference TRBV11-2 and TRBJ2-2 for the parts outside the CDR3, the full variable domain is EAGVAQSPRYKIIEKRQSVAFWCNPISGHATLYWYQQILGQGPKLLIQFQNNGVVDDSQLPKDRFSAERLKGVDSTLKIQPAKLEDSAVYLCASSSVALARTGELVFGEGSRLTVL.